These T cell receptor beta chains were read from a single sample in a study of human T cells and chemical hapten exposure. Each CDR3 protein gets one entry after TCRdb re-called the RACE reads with MiXCR. The sample yields over 100,000 distinct CDR3 sequences, approximately 9% seen once. Material for sequencing was whole blood. Receptor source: a male donor in good health. Some clones in this sample may be carry-over from other donors' samples. CDR3s include the opening cysteine and the closing phenylalanine or tryptophan. The order of the fields is V gene, clone size, D gene, J gene, CDR3 DNA, CDR3 protein. The D gene is left open where the match is weak. For some rows the clone size is stated as once, few or many, or as a class when expanded; others skip it.

TRBV19	-	TRBD1	TRBJ1-5	TGTGCCAGTAACAAGGACAGGGGGGATAATCAGCCCCAGCATTTT	CASNKDRGDNQPQHF
TRBV7-9	-	-	TRBJ1-6	TGTGCCAGCAGCTTAGCTGGAAGCGGGGATTCACCCCTCCACTTT	CASSLAGSGDSPLHF
TRBV7-2	few	-	TRBJ1-3	TGTGCCAGCAGCTTAGACGGCATTGGAAACACCATATATTTT	CASSLDGIGNTIYF
TRBV28	-	-	TRBJ1-1	TGTGCCAGCAGTCAGCCCGGGTGGAATGAAGCTTTCTTT	CASSQPGWNEAFF
TRBV3-1	-	-	TRBJ1-5	TGTGCCAGCAGCCAAGGGGCAGGGGACCAGCCCCAGCATTTT	CASSQGAGDQPQHF
TRBV24-1	-	TRBD2	TRBJ2-1	TGTGCCACCAGTGACCCCAGCGGGAGGGGCAATGAGCAGTTCTTC	CATSDPSGRGNEQFF
TRBV3-1	few	TRBD2	TRBJ2-1	TGTGCCAGCAGCCAAGATCGACTAGCAAATGAGCAGTTCTTC	CASSQDRLANEQFF
TRBV29-1	few	-	TRBJ2-2	TGCAGCGTTGAATTGACTAGTCTCCACACCGGGGAGCTGTTTTTT	CSVELTSLHTGELFF
TRBV20-1	-	-	TRBJ1-1	TGCAGTGCTAGCCGAATGGGCAGAACTGAAGCTTTCTTT	CSASRMGRTEAFF
TRBV9	few	-	TRBJ1-1	TGTGCCAGCAGCGTAGGGGGGGGGCTGAACACTGAAGCTTTCTTT	CASSVGGGLNTEAFF
TRBV27	-	-	TRBJ1-5	TGTGCCAGCAGTACTACGACAGGTCGGTTAGGCAATCAGCCCCAGCATTTT	CASSTTTGRLGNQPQHF
TRBV20-1	-	-	TRBJ1-2	TGCAGTGCTAGAGATCATTCGGGAGGGTATGGCTACACCTTC	CSARDHSGGYGYTF
TRBV5-6	-	-	TRBJ1-6	TGTGCCAGCAGCTTGGGAGGGACATCACCCCTCCACTTT	CASSLGGTSPLHF